Each of the 21 T cell receptor beta chains below was sequenced from the same sample in a study of OX40 agonist ivuxolimab in advanced cancers. Measured with immunoSEQ multiplex PCR; TCRdb has only the in-frame clones, and not every one. The table lists about 30,000 clones, 87% of them singletons. The sample consisted of CD4+ or CD8+ T cells sorted from blood, taken in a trial of the OX40 agonist ivuxolimab. These receptors all stem from an adult with an advanced solid tumor such as melanoma, head and neck, liver or kidney cancer.

The count of this clone is one. V gene TRBV7-9 combines with J gene TRBJ1-2, with D tentatively TRBD1 (5 bases). Germline V CDR1 and CDR2: SEHNR, FQNEAQ (reference sequence). V dropped 5 bases and J dropped 8 bases, with 21 bases sitting between them. The CDR3 is 15 residues long. CDR3 sequence reads: CASSLKGTGRVGYTF. The CDR3 DNA sequence: TGTGCCAGCAGCCTGAAGGGGACGGGGAGGGTCGGCTACACCTTC.

In its sample, this clone was seen a few times. CDR3 sequence (DNA): TGTGCCAGCAGCGAGGACGGCCATAGCACAGATACGCAGTATTTT. It yields the protein CASSEDGHSTDTQYF. The rearrangement uses TRBV9 and TRBJ2-3; D gene unclear. The CDR3 is 15 amino acids. The V end was cut by 3 bases, the J end by 0 bases, with 11 bases between. Per the germline V gene, CDR1 is SGDLS and CDR2 is YYNGEE.

The chain carries TRBV9 and TRBJ2-7; 9 bases are a match to TRBD1. Trimming cost V 0 bases and J 0 bases; bases outside gene matches: 1. Germline V gives CDR1 SGDLS, CDR2 YYNGEE. This CDR3 is built from 15 residues. The CDR3 protein is CASSVGGQGSYEQYF. CDR3 in DNA: TGTGCCAGCAGCGTAGGGGGACAGGGCTCCTACGAGCAGTACTTC. Full variable domain (remainder filled in from reference TRBV9 and TRBJ2-7): DSGVTQTPKHLITATGQRVTLRCSPRSGDLSVYWYQQSLDQGLQFLIQYYNGEERAKGNILERFSAQQFPDLHSELNLSSLELGDSALYFCASSVGGQGSYEQYFGPGTRLTVT.

The table lists this clone with a count of one. J is TRBJ1-1 and V is TRBV27, with a tentative D call TRBD1 (6 bases). V was shortened by 5 bases and J by 7 bases, with 17 bases between the two germline ends. The CDR3 consists of 14 residues. Germline CDR1 and CDR2: MNHEY and SMNVEV (reference sequence). CDR3 DNA sequence: TGTGCCAGCAGTGGGTGGGGGGCACCCAATGAAGCTTTCTTT. Protein: CASSGWGAPNEAFF.

The chain uses TRBV7-9 and TRBJ2-1, with 9 bases matching TRBD2. Germline V lookup: CDR1 SEHNR, CDR2 FQNEAQ (reference sequence). V lost 1 base and J lost 9; bases outside the gene matches: 10. The CDR3 runs to 16 residues. The CDR3 DNA sequence: TGTGCCAGCAGCTTAGTCGCGGGAGGGGGAGGCAGTGAGCAGTTCTTC. Residues: CASSLVAGGGGSEQFF.

V and J are TRBV9 and TRBJ2-7; D is possibly TRBD2 (6 bases). This CDR3 is 15 amino acids long. The V end lost 2 bases, the J end lost 3 bases, and 15 bases lay between the germline ends. CDR1 and CDR2 (germline): SGDLS, YYNGEE. The CDR3 reads CASSVGTGDNYEQYF. The CDR3 nucleotides read TGTGCCAGCAGCGTCGGGACGGGAGATAACTACGAGCAGTACTTC.

This chain links TRBV6-5 with TRBJ1-1; D is ambiguous. The V gene's germline CDR1 is MNHEY and CDR2 SVGAGI. V gave up 7 bases and J gave up 4 bases, with 7 bases separating them. The CDR3 runs to 11 residues. In DNA form, the CDR3 reads TGTGCCAGCACTCGAGGCACTGAAGCTTTCTTT. Its translation: CASTRGTEAFF.

V usage is TRBV2 and J usage is TRBJ1-5; 7 bases align to TRBD1. The CDR3 runs 16 residues. With V trimmed by 4 bases and J by 3 bases, 9 bases remained unmatched. Germline loops: CDR1 SNHLY, CDR2 FYNNEI. The CDR3 region has the DNA TGTGCCAGCAGTGGAGAGTACAGGGGATCCAATCAGCCCCAGCATTTT. It specifies CASSGEYRGSNQPQHF. Complete variable domain (other parts from reference TRBV2 and TRBJ1-5): EPEVTQTPSHQVTQMGQEVILRCVPISNHLYFYWYRQILGQKVEFLVSFYNNEISEKSEIFDDQFSVERPDGSNFTLKIRSTKLEDSAMYFCASSGEYRGSNQPQHFGDGTRLSIL.

This chain connects TRBV5-6 to TRBJ2-7, with D perhaps TRBD1 (5 bases). The CDR3 consists of 13 residues. Germline values: CDR1 SGHDT, CDR2 YYEEEE. V was cut by 3 bases and J by 1 base, with 8 bases left in between. The CDR3 DNA is TGTGCCAGCAGCTACGACAGTTCCTACGAGCAGTACTTC. Its protein product is CASSYDSSYEQYF.

V usage is TRBV27 and J usage is TRBJ2-1; 8 bases match TRBD1. With V trimmed by 8 bases and J by 13 bases, 13 bases remained unmatched. Germline CDR1 reads MNHEY; CDR2 reads SMNVEV (reference sequence). There are 13 residues in the CDR3. DNA of the CDR3: TGTGCCAGCGCGCCGGTGACAGGGGTGGAACAGTTCTTC. Its protein product is CASAPVTGVEQFF.

This sequence joins TRBV6-5 and TRBJ2-1, with a tentative D call TRBD1 (5 bases). Trimming took off 6 bases at V and 5 bases at J, with 11 bases between the two ends. Per germline, CDR1 MNHEY and CDR2 SVGAGI. This CDR3 is 13 amino acids long. The CDR3 region has the DNA TGTGCCAGCAGCCGCGACAGACACAATGAGCAGTTCTTC. Amino acids: CASSRDRHNEQFF.

This clone was seen many times. The gene calls are TRBV9 and TRBJ2-3, with 8 bases identical to TRBD2. With V trimmed by 0 bases and J by 0 bases, 3 bases remained unmatched. This CDR3 has 16 residues. The germline gives CDR1 SGDLS, CDR2 YYNGEE. Written as DNA, the CDR3 is TGTGCCAGCAGCGTAGCCGGGGGGGCTAGCACAGATACGCAGTATTTT. This sequence encodes CASSVAGGASTDTQYF.

The V call is TRBV29-1, the J call TRBJ2-2; maybe TRBD2 (5 bases). CDR3 size: 13 residues. Trimming pared 5 bases from V and 3 bases from J, leaving 10 bases between. Looked up from germline, CDR1 is SQVTM and CDR2 is ANQGSEA. The CDR3 DNA reads TGCAGCGTTACCCGGGGATACACCGGGGAGCTGTTTTTT. It translates to CSVTRGYTGELFF.

In this sample, this clone turned up once. The chain employs TRBV12-5 and TRBJ1-2, with D perhaps TRBD1 (6 bases). V lost 1 base, J lost 6 bases, and 12 bases lay in between. The V gene's germline CDR1 is LGHNT and CDR2 FRNRAP. CDR3 size: 14 residues. CDR3 in amino acids: CASGLDGGADGYTF. The CDR3 coding sequence is TGTGCTAGTGGTTTGGATGGGGGCGCGGATGGCTACACCTTC.

The chain joins TRBV30 to TRBJ2-3; the D is unclear. The germline V gene encodes CDR1 GTSNPN and CDR2 SVGIG (reference sequence). The V end lost 2 bases, the J end lost 2 bases, and 8 bases lay between the germline ends. The CDR3 runs 13 residues. The CDR3 coding sequence is TGTGCCTGGAGTTTGCAGGACACAGATACGCAGTATTTT. This codes for CAWSLQDTDTQYF. The complete variable domain, with remaining parts taken from reference TRBV30 and TRBJ2-3, reads SQTIHQWPATLVQPVGSPLSLECTVEGTSNPNLYWYRQAAGRGLQLLFYSVGIGQISSEVPQNLSASRPQDRQFILSSKKLLLSDSGFYLCAWSLQDTDTQYFGPGTRLTVL.

The chain recombines TRBV9 with TRBJ1-1; possible D gene TRBD1, 5 bases. V was pared by 4 bases and J by 1 base, with 14 bases between. The CDR3 runs 15 residues. CDR1 is SGDLS and CDR2 is YYNGEE in the germline V gene. CDR3 nucleotides: TGTGCCAGCAGCCCGTCGGGCGGGGGGAACACTGAAGCTTTCTTT. Its translation: CASSPSGGGNTEAFF.

The chain uses TRBV30 and TRBJ1-6; TRBD1 might be the D (6 bases). CDR3 size: 12 residues. Germline V lookup: CDR1 GTSNPN, CDR2 SVGIG (reference sequence). Trimming removed 5 bases at V and 6 bases at J, with 8 bases between. In nucleotides, the CDR3 is TGTGCCTGGGGACAGTTTAATTCACCCCTCCACTTT. Its translation is CAWGQFNSPLHF.

This clone was seen just once. The chain employs TRBV29-1 and TRBJ2-1; the match to TRBD1 covers 7 bases. Germline V gene lookup returns CDR1 SQVTM and CDR2 ANQGSEA. J gave up 7 bases and V 6 bases, and 3 bases lay outside the gene matches. This CDR3 has 11 amino acids. In DNA, the CDR3 is TGCAGCGTCGGGACAGAGAATGAGCAGTTCTTC. Its translation is CSVGTENEQFF.

The chain couples TRBV5-1 to TRBJ1-5, with 7 positions matching TRBD1. CDR1 is SGHRS and CDR2 is YFSETQ in the germline V gene. Unmatched junction bases numbered 9, after V lost 0 bases and J lost 6 bases. The CDR3 has 16 residues. CDR3 nucleotide sequence: TGCGCCAGCAGCTTGGATCCTCGACAGGGTTCTCAGCCCCAGCATTTT. Residues: CASSLDPRQGSQPQHF.

The V gene is TRBV11-1, the J gene TRBJ2-2; D might be TRBD1 (6 bases). Germline V gene data show CDR1 as SGHAT and CDR2 as FQDESV (reference sequence). V was clipped by 5 bases and J by 9 bases, with 22 bases between them. This CDR3 is built from 16 residues. The CDR3 DNA sequence: TGTGCCAGCAGCGGGACCACAGGGTATTTGGCCCGGGAGCTGTTTTTT. This translates into CASSGTTGYLARELFF.

V gene TRBV14 combines with J gene TRBJ2-3, with no clear D. The ends were cut back, 1 base at V and 0 bases at J, with 8 bases in the middle. This CDR3 region has 15 residues. Germline loops: CDR1 SGHDN, CDR2 FVKESK. Here the CDR3 DNA reads TGTGCCAGCAGCCAAGGTGTAACTAGCACAGATACGCAGTATTTT. Translating gives CASSQGVTSTDTQYF.